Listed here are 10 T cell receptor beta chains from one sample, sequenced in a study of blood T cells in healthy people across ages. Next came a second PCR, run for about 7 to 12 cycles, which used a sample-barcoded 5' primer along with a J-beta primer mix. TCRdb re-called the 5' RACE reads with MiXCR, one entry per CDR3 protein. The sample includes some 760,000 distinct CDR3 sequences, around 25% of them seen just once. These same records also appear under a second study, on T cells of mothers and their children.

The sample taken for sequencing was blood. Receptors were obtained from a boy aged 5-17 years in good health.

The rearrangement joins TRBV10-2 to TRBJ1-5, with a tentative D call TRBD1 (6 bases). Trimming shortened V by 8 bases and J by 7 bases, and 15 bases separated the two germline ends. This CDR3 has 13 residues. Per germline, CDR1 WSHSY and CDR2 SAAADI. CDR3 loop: CASGLTGSQPQHF. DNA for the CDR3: TGCGCCAGCGGGCTGACAGGATCCCAGCCCCAGCATTTT.

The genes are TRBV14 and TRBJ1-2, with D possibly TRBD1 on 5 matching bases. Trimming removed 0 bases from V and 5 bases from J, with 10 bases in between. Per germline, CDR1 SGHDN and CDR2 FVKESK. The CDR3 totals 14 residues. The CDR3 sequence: CASSQDPQGYGYTF. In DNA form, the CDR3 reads TGTGCCAGCAGCCAAGATCCTCAGGGTTATGGCTACACCTTC.

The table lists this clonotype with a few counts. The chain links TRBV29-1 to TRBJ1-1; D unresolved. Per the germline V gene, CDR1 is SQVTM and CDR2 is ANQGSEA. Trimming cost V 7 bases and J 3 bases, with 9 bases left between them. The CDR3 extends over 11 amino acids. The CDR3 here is CSAGSYTEAFF. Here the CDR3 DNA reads TGCAGCGCAGGTTCTTACACTGAAGCTTTCTTT.

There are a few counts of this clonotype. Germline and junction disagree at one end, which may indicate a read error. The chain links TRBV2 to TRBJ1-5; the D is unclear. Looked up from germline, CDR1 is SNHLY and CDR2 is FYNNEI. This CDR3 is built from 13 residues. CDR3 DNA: TGTGCCAGCAGTGACTACGAAACTCAGCCCCGGCATTTT. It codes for CASSDYETQPRHF.

The CDR3 nucleotides are TGTGCCAGCAGCTCCACCCAACTAGCGGGGATGGAGACCCAGTACTTC. This encodes CASSSTQLAGMETQYF. This sequence joins TRBV28 and TRBJ2-5, with 10 nucleotides matching TRBD2. Looked up from germline, CDR1 is MDHEN and CDR2 is SYDVKM. The junction had 12 bases not matched to a gene; V was cut back by 6 bases and J by 5 bases. This CDR3 spans 16 amino acids.

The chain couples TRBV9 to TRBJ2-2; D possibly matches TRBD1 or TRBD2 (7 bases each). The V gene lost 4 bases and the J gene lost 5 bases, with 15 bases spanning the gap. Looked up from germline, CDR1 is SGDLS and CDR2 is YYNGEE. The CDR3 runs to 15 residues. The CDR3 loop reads CASSLNRGGTGELFF. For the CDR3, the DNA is TGTGCCAGCAGCTTAAACAGGGGAGGGACCGGGGAGCTGTTTTTT.

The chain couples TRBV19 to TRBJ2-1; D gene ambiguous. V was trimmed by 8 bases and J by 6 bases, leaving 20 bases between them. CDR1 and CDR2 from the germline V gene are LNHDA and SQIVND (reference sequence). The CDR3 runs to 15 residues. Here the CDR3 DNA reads TGTGCCAGTCGCCCCCGAAAAGGCAGCATCAATGAGCAGTTCTTC. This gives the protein CASRPRKGSINEQFF.

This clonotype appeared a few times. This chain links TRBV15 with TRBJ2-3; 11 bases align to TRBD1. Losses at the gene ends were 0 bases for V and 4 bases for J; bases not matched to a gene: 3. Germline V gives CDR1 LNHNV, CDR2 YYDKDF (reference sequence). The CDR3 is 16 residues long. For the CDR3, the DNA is TGTGCCACCAGCAGAGACCCGGGACAGGGGGCAGATACGCAGTATTTT. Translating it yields CATSRDPGQGADTQYF.

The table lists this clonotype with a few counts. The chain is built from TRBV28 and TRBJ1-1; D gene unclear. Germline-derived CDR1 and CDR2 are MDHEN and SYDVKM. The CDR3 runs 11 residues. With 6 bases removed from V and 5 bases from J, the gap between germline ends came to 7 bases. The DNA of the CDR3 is TGTGCCAGCAGCCGGGTTACTGAAGCTTTCTTT. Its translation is CASSRVTEAFF. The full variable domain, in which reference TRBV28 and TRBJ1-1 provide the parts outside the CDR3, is DVKVTQSSRYLVKRTGEKVFLECVQDMDHENMFWYRQDPGLGLRLIYFSYDVKMKEKGDIPEGYSVSREKKERFSLILESASTNQTSMYLCASSRVTEAFFGQGTRLTVV.

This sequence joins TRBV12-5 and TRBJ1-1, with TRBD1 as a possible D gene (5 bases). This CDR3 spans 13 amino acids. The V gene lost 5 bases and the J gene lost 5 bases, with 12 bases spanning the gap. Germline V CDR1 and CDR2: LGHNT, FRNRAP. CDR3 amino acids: CASGAPGGTEAFF. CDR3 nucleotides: TGTGCTAGTGGTGCCCCCGGGGGAACTGAAGCTTTCTTT.